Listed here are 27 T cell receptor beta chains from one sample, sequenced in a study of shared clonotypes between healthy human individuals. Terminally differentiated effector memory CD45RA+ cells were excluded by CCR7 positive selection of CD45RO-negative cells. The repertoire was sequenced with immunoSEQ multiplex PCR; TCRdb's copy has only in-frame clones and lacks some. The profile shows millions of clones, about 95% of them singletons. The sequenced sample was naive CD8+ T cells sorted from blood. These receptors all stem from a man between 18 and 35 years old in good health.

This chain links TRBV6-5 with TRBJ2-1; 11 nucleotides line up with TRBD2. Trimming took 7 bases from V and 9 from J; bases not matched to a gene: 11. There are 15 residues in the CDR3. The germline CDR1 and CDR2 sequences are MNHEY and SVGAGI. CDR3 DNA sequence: TGTGCCAGCACCCGGCTAGCGGGAGGTCTAGGTGAGCAGTTCTTC. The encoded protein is CASTRLAGGLGEQFF.

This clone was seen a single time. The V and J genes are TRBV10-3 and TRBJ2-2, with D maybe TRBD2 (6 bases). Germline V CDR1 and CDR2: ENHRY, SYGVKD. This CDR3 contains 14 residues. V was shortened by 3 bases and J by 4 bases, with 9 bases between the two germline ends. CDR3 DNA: TGTGCCATCAGTGAAGTGGGAGGCACCGGGGAGCTGTTTTTT. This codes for CAISEVGGTGELFF.

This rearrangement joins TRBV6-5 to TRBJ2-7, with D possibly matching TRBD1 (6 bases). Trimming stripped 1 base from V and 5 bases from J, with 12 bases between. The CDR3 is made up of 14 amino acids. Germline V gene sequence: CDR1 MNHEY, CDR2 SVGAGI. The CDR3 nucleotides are TGTGCCAGCAGTTACTATACAGGGTCCGACGAGCAGTACTTC. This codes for CASSYYTGSDEQYF.

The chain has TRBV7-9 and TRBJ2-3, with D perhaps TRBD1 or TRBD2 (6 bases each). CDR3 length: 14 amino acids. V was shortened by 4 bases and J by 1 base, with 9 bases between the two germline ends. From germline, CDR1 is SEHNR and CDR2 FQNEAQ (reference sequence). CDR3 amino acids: CASSWGAGTDTQYF. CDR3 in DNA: TGTGCCAGCAGCTGGGGGGCAGGCACAGATACGCAGTATTTT.

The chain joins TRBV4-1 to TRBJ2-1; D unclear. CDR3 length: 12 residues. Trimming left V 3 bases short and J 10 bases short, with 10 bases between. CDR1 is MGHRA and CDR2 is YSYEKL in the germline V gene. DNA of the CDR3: TGCGCCAGCAGCCAGCTAGAAATGGAGCAGTTCTTC. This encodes CASSQLEMEQFF.

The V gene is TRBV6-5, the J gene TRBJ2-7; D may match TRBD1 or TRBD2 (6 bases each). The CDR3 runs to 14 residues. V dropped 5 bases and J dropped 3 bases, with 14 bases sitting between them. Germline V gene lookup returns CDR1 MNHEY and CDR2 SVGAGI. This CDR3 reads CASSLLGGHYEQYF. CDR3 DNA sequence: TGTGCCAGCAGTCTTCTGGGGGGCCACTACGAGCAGTACTTC.

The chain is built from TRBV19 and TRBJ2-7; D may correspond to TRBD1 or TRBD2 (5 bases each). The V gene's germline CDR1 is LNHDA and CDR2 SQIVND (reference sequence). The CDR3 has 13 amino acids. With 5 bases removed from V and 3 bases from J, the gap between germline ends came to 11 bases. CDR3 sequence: CASSWGSGYEQYF. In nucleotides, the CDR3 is TGTGCCAGTAGTTGGGGCAGCGGCTACGAGCAGTACTTC. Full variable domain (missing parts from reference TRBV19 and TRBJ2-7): DGGITQSPKYLFRKEGQNVTLSCEQNLNHDAMYWYRQDPGQGLRLIYYSQIVNDFQKGDIAEGYSVSREKKESFPLTVTSAQKNPTAFYLCASSWGSGYEQYFGPGTRLTVT.

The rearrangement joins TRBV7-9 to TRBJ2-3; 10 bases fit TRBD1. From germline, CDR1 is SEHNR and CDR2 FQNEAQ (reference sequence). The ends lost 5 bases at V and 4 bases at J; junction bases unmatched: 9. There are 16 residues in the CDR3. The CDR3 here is CASSTTDRGRADTQYF. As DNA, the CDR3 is TGTGCCAGCAGCACAACCGACAGGGGGCGCGCAGATACGCAGTATTTT.

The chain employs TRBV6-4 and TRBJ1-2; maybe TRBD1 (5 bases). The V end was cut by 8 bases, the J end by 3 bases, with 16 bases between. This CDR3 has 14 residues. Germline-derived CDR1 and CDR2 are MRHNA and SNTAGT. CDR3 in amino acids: CASGGTVWDYGYTF. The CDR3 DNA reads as TGTGCCAGCGGCGGGACCGTGTGGGACTATGGCTACACCTTC.

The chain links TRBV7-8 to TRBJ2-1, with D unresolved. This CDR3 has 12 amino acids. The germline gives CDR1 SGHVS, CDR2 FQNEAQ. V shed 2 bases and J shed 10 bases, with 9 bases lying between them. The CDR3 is CASSLQLNEQFF. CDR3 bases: TGTGCCAGCAGCTTACAGTTGAACGAGCAGTTCTTC.

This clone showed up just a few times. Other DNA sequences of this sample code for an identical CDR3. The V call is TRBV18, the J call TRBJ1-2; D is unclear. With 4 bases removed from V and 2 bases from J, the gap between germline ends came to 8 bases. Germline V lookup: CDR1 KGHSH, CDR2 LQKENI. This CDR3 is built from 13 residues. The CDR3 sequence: CASSRGDNYGYTF. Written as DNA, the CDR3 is TGTGCCAGCTCACGGGGAGACAACTATGGCTACACCTTC.

Written as DNA, the CDR3 is TGTGCCAGCAGGACAGGGTCTTCGGCTTTCTTT. Its protein is CASRTGSSAFF. V is TRBV6-5 and J is TRBJ1-1, with 7 bases fitting TRBD1. From germline, CDR1 is MNHEY and CDR2 SVGAGI. This CDR3 contains 11 residues. The J segment lost 11 bases and the V segment lost 6 bases, leaving 6 bases of the junction unmatched.

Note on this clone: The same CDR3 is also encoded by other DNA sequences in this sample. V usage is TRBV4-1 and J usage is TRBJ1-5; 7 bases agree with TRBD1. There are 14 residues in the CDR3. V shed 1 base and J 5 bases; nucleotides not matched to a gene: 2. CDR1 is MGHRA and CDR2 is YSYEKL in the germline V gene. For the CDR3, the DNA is TGCGCCAGCAGCCAAGGTCAGGGGGATCAGCCCCAGCATTTT. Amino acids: CASSQGQGDQPQHF.

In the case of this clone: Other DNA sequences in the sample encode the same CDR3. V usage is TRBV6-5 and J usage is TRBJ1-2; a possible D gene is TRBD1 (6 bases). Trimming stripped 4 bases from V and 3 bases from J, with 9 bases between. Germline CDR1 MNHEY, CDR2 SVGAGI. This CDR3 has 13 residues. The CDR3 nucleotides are TGTGCCAGCAGTTCTACAGGGTACTATGGCTACACCTTC. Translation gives CASSSTGYYGYTF.

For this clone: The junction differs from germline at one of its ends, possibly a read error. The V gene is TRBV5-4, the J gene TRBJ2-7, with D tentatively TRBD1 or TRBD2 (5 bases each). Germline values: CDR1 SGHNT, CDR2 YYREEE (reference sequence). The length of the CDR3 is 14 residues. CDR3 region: CASSFRGGSHEQYF. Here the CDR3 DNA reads TGTGCCAGCAGCTTCCGGGGCGGCTCCCACGAGCAGTACTTC.

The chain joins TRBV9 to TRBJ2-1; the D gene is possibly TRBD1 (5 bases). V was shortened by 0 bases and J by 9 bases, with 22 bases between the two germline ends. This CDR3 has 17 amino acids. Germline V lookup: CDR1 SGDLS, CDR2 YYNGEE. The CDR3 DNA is TGTGCCAGCAGCGTAGGGGGTGGGGCAACCTCTGTAGGTGAGCAGTTCTTC. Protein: CASSVGGGATSVGEQFF.

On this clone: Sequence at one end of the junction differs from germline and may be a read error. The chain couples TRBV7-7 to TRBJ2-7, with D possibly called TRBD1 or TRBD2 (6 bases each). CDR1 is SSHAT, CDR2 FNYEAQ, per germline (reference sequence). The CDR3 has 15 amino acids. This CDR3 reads CASSLATGATYEQYF. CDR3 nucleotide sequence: TGTGCTAGCAGCTTAGCAACGGGGGCAACCTACGAGCAGTACTTC.

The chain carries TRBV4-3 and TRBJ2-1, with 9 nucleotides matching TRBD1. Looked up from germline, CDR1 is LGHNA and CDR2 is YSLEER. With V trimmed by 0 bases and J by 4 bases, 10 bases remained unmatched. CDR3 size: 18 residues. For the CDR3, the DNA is TGCGCCAGCAGCCAAGAGAGAGTGGCGGACAGGGGTTACAATGAGCAGTTCTTC. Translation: CASSQERVADRGYNEQFF.

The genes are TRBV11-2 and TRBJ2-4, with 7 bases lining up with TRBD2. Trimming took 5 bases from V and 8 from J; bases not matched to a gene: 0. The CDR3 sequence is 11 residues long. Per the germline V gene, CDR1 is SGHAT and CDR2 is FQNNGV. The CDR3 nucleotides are TGTGCCAGCAGCCGGGGGGACATTCAGTACTTC. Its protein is CASSRGDIQYF.

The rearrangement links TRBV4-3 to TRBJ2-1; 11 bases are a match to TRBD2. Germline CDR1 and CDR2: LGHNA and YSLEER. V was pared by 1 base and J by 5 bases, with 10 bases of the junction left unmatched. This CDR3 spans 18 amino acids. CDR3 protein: CASSQVPPLAGGNNEQFF. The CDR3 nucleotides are TGCGCCAGCAGCCAAGTCCCCCCTCTAGCGGGAGGTAACAATGAGCAGTTCTTC.

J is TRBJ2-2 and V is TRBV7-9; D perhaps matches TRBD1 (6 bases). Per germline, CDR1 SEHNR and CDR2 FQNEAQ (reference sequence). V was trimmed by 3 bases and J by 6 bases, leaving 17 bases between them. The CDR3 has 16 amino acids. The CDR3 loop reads CASSFPRVQGAGELFF. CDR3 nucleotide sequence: TGTGCCAGCAGCTTCCCCCGTGTACAGGGTGCCGGGGAGCTGTTTTTT.

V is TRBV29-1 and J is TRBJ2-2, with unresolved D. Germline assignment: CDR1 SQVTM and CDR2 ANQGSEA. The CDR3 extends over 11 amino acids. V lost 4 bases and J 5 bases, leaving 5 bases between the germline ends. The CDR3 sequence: CSVGVTGELFF. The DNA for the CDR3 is TGCAGCGTTGGAGTGACCGGGGAGCTGTTTTTT.

CDR3 sequence reads: CASSLDFKVRTYNEQFF. The CDR3 coding sequence is TGTGCCAGCAGCTTAGATTTCAAGGTTCGTACCTACAATGAGCAGTTCTTC. This sequence joins TRBV11-3 and TRBJ2-1; D uncertain. The CDR3 length is 17 residues. V was cut by 0 bases and J by 2 bases, with 14 bases left in between. From germline, CDR1 is SGHNT and CDR2 YENEEA.

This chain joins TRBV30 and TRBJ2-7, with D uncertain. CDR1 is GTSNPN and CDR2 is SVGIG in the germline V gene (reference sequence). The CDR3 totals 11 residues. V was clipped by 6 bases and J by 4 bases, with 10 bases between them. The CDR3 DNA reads TGTGCCTGTAGCCTCGGATACGAGCAGTACTTC. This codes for CACSLGYEQYF.

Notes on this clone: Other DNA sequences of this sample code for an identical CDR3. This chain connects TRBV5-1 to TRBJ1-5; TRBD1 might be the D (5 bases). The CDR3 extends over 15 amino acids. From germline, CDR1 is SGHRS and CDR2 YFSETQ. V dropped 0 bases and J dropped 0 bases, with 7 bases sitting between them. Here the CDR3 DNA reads TGCGCCAGCAGCTTGGGGGGGAGTAGCAATCAGCCCCAGCATTTT. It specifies CASSLGGSSNQPQHF.

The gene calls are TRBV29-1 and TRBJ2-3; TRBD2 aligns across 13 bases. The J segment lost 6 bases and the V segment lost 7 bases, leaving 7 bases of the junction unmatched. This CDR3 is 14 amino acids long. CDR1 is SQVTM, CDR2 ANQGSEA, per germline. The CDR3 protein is CSAGLAGVVDTQYF. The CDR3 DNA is TGCAGCGCCGGACTAGCGGGGGTTGTCGATACGCAGTATTTT.

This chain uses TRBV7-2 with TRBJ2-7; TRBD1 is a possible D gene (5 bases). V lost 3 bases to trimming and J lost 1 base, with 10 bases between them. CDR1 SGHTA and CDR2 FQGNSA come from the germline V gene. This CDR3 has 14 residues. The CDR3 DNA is TGTGCCAGCAGCTTCCCCAGGGCATCCTACGAGCAGTACTTC. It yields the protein CASSFPRASYEQYF.